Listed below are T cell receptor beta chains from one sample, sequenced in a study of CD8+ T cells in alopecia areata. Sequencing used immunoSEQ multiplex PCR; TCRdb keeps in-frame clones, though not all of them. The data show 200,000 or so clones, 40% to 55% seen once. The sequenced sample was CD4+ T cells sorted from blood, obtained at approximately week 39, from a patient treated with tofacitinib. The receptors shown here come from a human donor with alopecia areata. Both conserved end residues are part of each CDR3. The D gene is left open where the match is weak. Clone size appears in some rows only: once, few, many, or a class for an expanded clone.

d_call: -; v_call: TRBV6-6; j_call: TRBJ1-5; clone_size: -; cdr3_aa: CASTGGRGRFQPQHF; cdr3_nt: TGTGCCAGCACCGGGGGCAGGGGAAGGTTTCAGCCCCAGCATTTT
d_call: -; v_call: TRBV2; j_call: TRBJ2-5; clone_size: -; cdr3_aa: CASSVSGSWQETQYF; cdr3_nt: TGTGCCAGCAGTGTATCAGGGAGCTGGCAAGAGACCCAGTACTTC
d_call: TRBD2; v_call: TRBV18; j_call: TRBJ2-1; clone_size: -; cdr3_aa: CASSPVSGLNEQFF; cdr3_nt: TGTGCCAGCTCACCGGTTAGCGGGCTCAATGAGCAGTTCTTC
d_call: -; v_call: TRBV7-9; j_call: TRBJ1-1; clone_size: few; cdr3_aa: CASSLPQGGYIEAFF; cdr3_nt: TGTGCCAGCAGCTTACCCCAGGGAGGGTATATTGAAGCTTTCTTT
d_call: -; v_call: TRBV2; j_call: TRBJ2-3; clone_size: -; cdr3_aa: CASSEEMVGDTQYF; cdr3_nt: TGTGCCAGCAGTGAAGAGATGGTAGGGGATACGCAGTATTTT
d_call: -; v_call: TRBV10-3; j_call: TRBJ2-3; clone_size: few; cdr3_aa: CAISLGGPADTQYF; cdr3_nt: TGTGCCATCAGCCTGGGAGGCCCGGCAGATACGCAGTATTTT
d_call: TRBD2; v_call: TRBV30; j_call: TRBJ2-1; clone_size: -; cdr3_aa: CARRGRALNEQFF; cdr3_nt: TGTGCCCGTCGGGGGAGGGCCTTAAATGAGCAGTTCTTC
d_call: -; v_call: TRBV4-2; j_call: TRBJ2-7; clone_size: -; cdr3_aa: CASSQDFALAYEQYF; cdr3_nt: TGTGCCAGCAGCCAAGATTTCGCTTTAGCCTACGAGCAGTACTTC
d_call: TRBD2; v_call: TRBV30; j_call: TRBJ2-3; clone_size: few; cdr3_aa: CAFGLEQRDTQYF; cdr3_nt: TGTGCCTTCGGACTAGAGCAAAGGGATACGCAGTATTTT
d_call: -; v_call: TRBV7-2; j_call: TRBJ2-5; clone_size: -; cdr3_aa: CASSLVRDETQYF; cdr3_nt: TGTGCCAGCAGCTTAGTCAGGGACGAGACCCAGTACTTC
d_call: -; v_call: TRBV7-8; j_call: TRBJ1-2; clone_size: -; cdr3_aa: CASSLETAHYGYTF; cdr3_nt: TGTGCCAGCAGCTTAGAAACAGCCCACTATGGCTACACCTTC
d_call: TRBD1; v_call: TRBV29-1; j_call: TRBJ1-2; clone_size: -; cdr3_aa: CSGGTAYGYTF; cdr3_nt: TGCAGCGGAGGGACAGCCTATGGCTACACCTTC
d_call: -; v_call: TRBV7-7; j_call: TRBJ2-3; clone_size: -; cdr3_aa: CASSLGSGAEDTQYF; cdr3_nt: TGTGCCAGCAGCTTAGGGTCGGGAGCCGAGGATACGCAGTATTTT
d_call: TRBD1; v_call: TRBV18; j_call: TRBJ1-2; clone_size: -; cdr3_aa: CASSPGTDNYGYTF; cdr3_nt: TGTGCCAGCTCACCTGGGACAGATAACTATGGCTACACCTTC
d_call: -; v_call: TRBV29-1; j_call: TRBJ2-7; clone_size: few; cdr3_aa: CSVGGWQEQYF; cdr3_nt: TGCAGCGTTGGAGGGTGGCAGGAGCAGTACTTC
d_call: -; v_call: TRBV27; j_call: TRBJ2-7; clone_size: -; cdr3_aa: CASSAPSYEQYF; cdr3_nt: TGTGCCAGCAGTGCCCCCTCCTACGAGCAGTACTTC
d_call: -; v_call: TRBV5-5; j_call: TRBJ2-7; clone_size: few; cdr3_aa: CASSPSRREQYF; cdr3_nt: TGTGCCAGCAGCCCCTCCCGCCGGGAGCAGTACTTC
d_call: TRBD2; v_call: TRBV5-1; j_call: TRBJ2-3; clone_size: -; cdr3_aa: CASSLRTSGRGDTQYF; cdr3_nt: TGCGCCAGCAGCCTACGGACTAGCGGGAGGGGCGATACGCAGTATTTT
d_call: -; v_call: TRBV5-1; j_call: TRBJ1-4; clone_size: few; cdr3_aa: CASSLEQSNEKLFF; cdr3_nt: TGCGCCAGCAGCTTGGAGCAGAGCAATGAAAAACTGTTTTTT
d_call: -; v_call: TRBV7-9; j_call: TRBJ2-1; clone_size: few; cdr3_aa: CASSLAASFDEQFF; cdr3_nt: TGTGCCAGCAGCTTAGCGGCTAGCTTCGATGAGCAGTTCTTC
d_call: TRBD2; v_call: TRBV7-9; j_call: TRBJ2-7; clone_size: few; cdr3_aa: CASSPTSGSYEQYF; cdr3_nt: TGTGCCAGCAGCCCGACTAGCGGGAGTTACGAGCAGTACTTC
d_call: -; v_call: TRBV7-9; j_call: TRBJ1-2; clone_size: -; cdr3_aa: CASSPEVGSGYTF; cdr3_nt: TGTGCCAGCAGCCCGGAGGTGGGTAGTGGCTACACCTTC
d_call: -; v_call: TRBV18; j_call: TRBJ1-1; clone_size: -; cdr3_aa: CASSLQQGETEAFF; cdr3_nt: TGTGCCAGCTCACTCCAACAGGGTGAAACTGAAGCTTTCTTT
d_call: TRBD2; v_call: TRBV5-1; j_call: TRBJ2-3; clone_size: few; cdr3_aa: CASSLASGLASDTQYF; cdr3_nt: TGCGCCAGCAGCTTGGCTTCGGGACTAGCTTCTGATACGCAGTATTTT
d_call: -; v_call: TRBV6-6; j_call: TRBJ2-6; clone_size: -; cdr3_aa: CATNRAQALGANVLTF; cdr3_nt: TGTGCCACCAACCGGGCCCAAGCTCTTGGGGCCAACGTCCTGACTTTC
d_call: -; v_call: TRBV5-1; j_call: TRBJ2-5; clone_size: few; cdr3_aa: CASSTEPRETQYF; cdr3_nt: TGCGCCAGCAGCACAGAGCCCAGGGAGACCCAGTACTTC
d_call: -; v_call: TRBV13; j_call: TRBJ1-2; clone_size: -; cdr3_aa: CASSLGRLNYGYTF; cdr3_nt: TGTGCCAGCAGCTTAGGACGGCTGAACTATGGCTACACCTTC
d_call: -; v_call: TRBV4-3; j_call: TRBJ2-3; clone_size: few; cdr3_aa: CASSQAWAGTTGRGTQYF; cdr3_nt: TGCGCCAGCAGCCAAGCTTGGGCGGGTACTACCGGGCGGGGTACGCAGTATTTT
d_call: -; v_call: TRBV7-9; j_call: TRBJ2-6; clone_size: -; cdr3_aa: CASSLEAAGANVLTF; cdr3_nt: TGTGCCAGCAGCTTAGAAGCAGCCGGGGCCAACGTCCTGACTTTC
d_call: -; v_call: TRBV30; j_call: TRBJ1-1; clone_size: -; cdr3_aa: CAWSLGFNTEAFF; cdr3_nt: TGTGCCTGGAGTCTGGGTTTCAACACTGAAGCTTTCTTT
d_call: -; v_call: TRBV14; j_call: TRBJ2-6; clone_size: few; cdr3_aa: CASSGGQGLSGANVLTF; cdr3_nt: TGTGCCAGCAGTGGAGGACAGGGACTATCTGGGGCCAACGTCCTGACTTTC
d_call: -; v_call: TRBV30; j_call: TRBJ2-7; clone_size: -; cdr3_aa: CAWKYSFSSYEQYF; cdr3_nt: TGTGCCTGGAAGTACAGCTTCTCCTCCTACGAGCAGTACTTC
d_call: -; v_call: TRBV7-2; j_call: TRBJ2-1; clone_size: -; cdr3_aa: CASSLEWRRSYNEQFF; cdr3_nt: TGTGCCAGCAGCTTAGAATGGCGGCGCTCCTACAATGAGCAGTTCTTC
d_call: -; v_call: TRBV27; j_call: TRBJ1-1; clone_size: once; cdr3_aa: CASSRVTGYTEAFF; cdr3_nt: TGTGCCAGCAGTAGGGTAACAGGGTACACTGAAGCTTTCTTT
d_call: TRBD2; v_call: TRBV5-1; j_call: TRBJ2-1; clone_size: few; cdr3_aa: CASSSGLAGVNEQFF; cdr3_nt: TGCGCCAGCAGCTCGGGACTAGCGGGAGTCAATGAGCAGTTCTTC
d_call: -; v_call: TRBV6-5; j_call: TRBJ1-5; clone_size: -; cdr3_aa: CASRAGTSSGQPQHF; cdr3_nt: TGTGCCAGCAGGGCAGGGACTTCGTCGGGTCAGCCCCAGCATTTT
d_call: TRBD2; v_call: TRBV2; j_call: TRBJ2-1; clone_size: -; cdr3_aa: CASSEARLAGVTPDEQFF; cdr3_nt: TGTGCCAGCAGTGAAGCTCGACTAGCGGGAGTAACTCCGGATGAGCAGTTCTTC
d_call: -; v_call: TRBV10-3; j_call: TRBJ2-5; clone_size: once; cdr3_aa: CAISETLRASWETQYF; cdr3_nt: TGTGCCATCAGTGAGACACTCCGGGCTAGCTGGGAGACCCAGTACTTC
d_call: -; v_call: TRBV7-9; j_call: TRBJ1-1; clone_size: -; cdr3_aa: CASQRAGRTEAFF; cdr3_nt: TGTGCCAGCCAGCGGGCAGGGAGAACTGAAGCTTTCTTT
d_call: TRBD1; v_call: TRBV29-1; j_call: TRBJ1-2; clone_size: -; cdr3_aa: CSAADRAYGYTF; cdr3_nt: TGCAGCGCCGCAGACAGGGCCTATGGCTACACCTTC
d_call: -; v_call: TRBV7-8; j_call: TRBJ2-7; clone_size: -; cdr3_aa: CASSPLSRSNEQYF; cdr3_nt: TGTGCCAGCAGCCCCCTGAGCAGGTCAAACGAGCAGTACTTC
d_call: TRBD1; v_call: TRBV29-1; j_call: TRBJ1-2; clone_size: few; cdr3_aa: CSVDLGTVETF; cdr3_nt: TGCAGCGTTGACCTCGGGACAGTTGAAACCTTC
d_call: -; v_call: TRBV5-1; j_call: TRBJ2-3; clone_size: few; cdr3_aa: CASSSGADTQYF; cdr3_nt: TGCGCCAGCAGCTCCGGAGCGGATACGCAGTATTTT